This TCR beta chain emerged from a study of PD-1 blockade in mismatch repair-deficient tumors. Study-wide context: Enrolled about 2012-2016, patients had progressing, pretreated mismatch repair-deficient cancers of approximately 13 types.

Unmatched junction bases numbered 6, after V lost 7 bases and J lost 0 bases. CDR3 size: 16 residues. The germline gives CDR1 SNHLY, CDR2 FYNNEI. A few pembrolizumab responders had their TCRs sequenced. The assay was immunoSEQ multiplex PCR, and TCRdb's table has in-frame clones only and misses some. This table has fewer than 100,000 clones, approximately 84% appearing once. This clone was recorded only once. The clonotype originates from an adult with mismatch repair-deficient cancer. Sequenced material: peripheral blood, taken 12 weeks after starting pembrolizumab. The V and J genes are TRBV2 and TRBJ1-4, with TRBD1 matching 9 bases. For the CDR3, the DNA is TGTGCCAGCACTTCGACAGGGGGAGCAACTAATGAAAAACTGTTTTTT. Translated, it gives CASTSTGGATNEKLFF.